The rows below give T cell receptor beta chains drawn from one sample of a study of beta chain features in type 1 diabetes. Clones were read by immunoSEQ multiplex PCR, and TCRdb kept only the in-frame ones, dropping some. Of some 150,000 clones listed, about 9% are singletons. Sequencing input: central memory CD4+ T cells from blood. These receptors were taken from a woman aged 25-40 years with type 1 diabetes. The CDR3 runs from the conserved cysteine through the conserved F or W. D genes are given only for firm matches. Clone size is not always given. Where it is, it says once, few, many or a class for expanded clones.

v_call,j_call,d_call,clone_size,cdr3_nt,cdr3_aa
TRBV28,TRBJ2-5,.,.,TGTGCCAGCAGGGGCAGGGGAGAGACCCAGTACTTC,CASRGRGETQYF
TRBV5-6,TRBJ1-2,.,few,TGTGCCAGCAGCTTGACAGGGAGGGACTATGGCTACACCTTC,CASSLTGRDYGYTF
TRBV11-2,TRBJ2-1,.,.,TGTGCCAGCAGCCTAGCATCTACCGCCTACAATGAGCAGTTCTTC,CASSLASTAYNEQFF
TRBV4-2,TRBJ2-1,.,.,TGTGCCAGCAGCCGGGCCCGGGTGCGCGGGAACGGTGACAATGAGCAGTTCTTC,CASSRARVRGNGDNEQFF
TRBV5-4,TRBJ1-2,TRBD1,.,TGTGCCAGCAGCCCGAGGACAGGGGACTATGGCTACACCTTC,CASSPRTGDYGYTF
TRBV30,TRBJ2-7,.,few,TGTGCCTGGAGTGGGGGGGGACAGGACTACGAGCAGTACTTC,CAWSGGGQDYEQYF
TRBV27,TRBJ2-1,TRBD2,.,TGTGCCAGCAAGAGGCGGGAGTCTTACAATGAGCAGTTCTTC,CASKRRESYNEQFF
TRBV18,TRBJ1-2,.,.,TGTGCCAGCTCACCACCCAGCGCGTCCTCATATGGCTACACCTTC,CASSPPSASSYGYTF
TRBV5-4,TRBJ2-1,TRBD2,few,TGTGCCAGCAGCTTTAGGCTAGCGGGAGTCAATGAGCAGTTCTTC,CASSFRLAGVNEQFF
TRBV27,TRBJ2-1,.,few,TGTGCCACCCAGAGACTAGAGGGGCACGATGAGCAGTTCTTC,CATQRLEGHDEQFF
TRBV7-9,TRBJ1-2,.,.,TGTGCCAGCAGCTTAGATGTAGCGTCGGGCTACACCTTC,CASSLDVASGYTF
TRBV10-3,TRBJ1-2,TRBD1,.,TGTGCCATCAGTGAGTCGAAGGGGGCGACTGGCTACACCTTC,CAISESKGATGYTF
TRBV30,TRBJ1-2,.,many,TGTGCCTGCGGAGACTATGGCTACACCTTC,CACGDYGYTF
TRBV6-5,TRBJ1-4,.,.,TGTGCCAGCAGTCGGGATGCTAATGAAAAACTGTTTTTT,CASSRDANEKLFF
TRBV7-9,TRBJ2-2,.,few,TGTGTTTGGGGCCCGAACACCGGGGAGCTGTTTTTT,CVWGPNTGELFF
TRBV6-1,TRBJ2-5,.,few,TGTGCCAGCGGGACTCTAGCGAGGGGAGAGACCCAGTACTTC,CASGTLARGETQYF
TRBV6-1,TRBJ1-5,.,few,TGTGCCAGCAGTGAGGCAGGGGATGTAAGCAATCAGCCCCAGCATTTT,CASSEAGDVSNQPQHF
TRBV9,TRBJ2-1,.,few,TGTGCCAGCAGCGTAGGGGTACTAGTGGCCTACAATGAGCAGTTCTTC,CASSVGVLVAYNEQFF
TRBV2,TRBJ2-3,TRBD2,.,TGTGCCAGCAGAGAGGGAGGGCCCTCAGATACGCAGTATTTT,CASREGGPSDTQYF
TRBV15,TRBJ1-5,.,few,TGTGCCACCAGCAGAGCCGGGGGAAGCGTACAGCCCCAGCATTTT,CATSRAGGSVQPQHF